The T cell receptor (beta chain) described here comes from a study of blood T cell repertoires in COVID-19. For the study at large: Whether acute or convalescent, the COVID-19 samples came from the United States, Italy and Spain.

Using immunoSEQ multiplex PCR, the repertoire was profiled, and TCRdb retains in-frame clones only, with some absent. The sample records some 460,000 clones, roughly nine tenths being singletons. V dropped 1 base and J dropped 2 bases, with 10 bases sitting between them. CDR1 SGHKS and CDR2 YYEKEE come from the germline V gene (reference sequence). This CDR3 comprises 14 residues. The V gene is TRBV5-5, the J gene TRBJ2-7, with D possibly matching TRBD2 (5 bases). The specimen was PBMCs or T cells enriched from blood (not recorded which). This TCR derives from a woman younger than 35 who had recovered from COVID-19. The CDR3 nucleotides are TGTGCCAGCAGCTTGTCTGAGGGAACCTACGAGCAGTACTTC. Encoded protein: CASSLSEGTYEQYF. Full variable domain (remainder filled in from reference TRBV5-5 and TRBJ2-7): DAGVTQSPTHLIKTRGQQVTLRCSPISGHKSVSWYQQVLGQGPQFIFQYYEKEERGRGNFPDRFSARQFPNYSSELNVNALLLGDSALYLCASSLSEGTYEQYFGPGTRLTVT.